Below, 24 T cell receptor beta chains from the same sample are listed, as sequenced in a study of blood T cell repertoires in COVID-19. TCRdb keeps only in-frame clones here, not all; method: immunoSEQ multiplex PCR. The top ten hold around 1.6% of the sample, which has roughly 38,000 clones, around four fifths seen once. Sequenced material: peripheral blood. These receptors were collected from a man in his sixties with COVID-19, enrolled during active disease.

The V and J genes are TRBV7-9 and TRBJ1-4; D possibly corresponds to TRBD1 (5 bases). The CDR3 extends over 19 amino acids. CDR1 and CDR2 (germline): SEHNR, FQNEAQ (reference sequence). V lost 1 base, J lost 0 bases, and 18 bases lay in between. The CDR3 DNA is TGTGCCAGCAGCTTAGGGGGGAGGCTGTCCCCTACAACTAATGAAAAACTGTTTTTT. This gives the protein CASSLGGRLSPTTNEKLFF.

The rearrangement joins TRBV6-2 or TRBV6-3 to TRBJ1-2; perhaps TRBD1 as D (5 bases). CDR1 and CDR2 (germline): MNHEY, SVGEGT. CDR3 size: 14 residues. V lost 0 bases to trimming and J lost 6 bases, with 11 bases between them. CDR3 nucleotides: TGTGCCAGCAGTTACTCGGGGGGACCCCATGGCTACACCTTC. Its protein is CASSYSGGPHGYTF.

V usage is TRBV6-2 or TRBV6-3 and J usage is TRBJ2-2; 7 bases fit TRBD1. V dropped 2 bases and J dropped 3; count of bases not matched to a gene: 6. The CDR3 extends over 16 amino acids. CDR1 MNHEY and CDR2 SVGEGT come from the germline V gene. CDR3 in DNA: TGTGCCAGCAGTTACGGTATAGGGGGCCACACCGGGGAGCTGTTTTTT. Amino acid sequence: CASSYGIGGHTGELFF.

The gene calls are TRBV19 and TRBJ1-5; 7 nucleotides align to TRBD1. The germline V gene has CDR1 LNHDA and CDR2 SQIVND (reference sequence). The CDR3 is 12 residues long. Trimming at V came to 6 bases and at J to 15 bases, leaving 11 bases not matched to a gene. CDR3 residues: CASRDRSSLPHF. Written as DNA, the CDR3 is TGTGCCAGTAGGGACAGGTCCTCGCTACCGCATTTT.

The V and J genes are TRBV7-3 and TRBJ1-1; D may be TRBD1 (6 bases). CDR3 length: 14 amino acids. CDR1 SGHTA and CDR2 FQGTGA come from the germline V gene. V gave up 5 bases and J gave up 1 base, with 11 bases separating them. CDR3 in DNA: TGTGCCAGCAGCCTGATGGGACAGAACACTGAAGCTTTCTTT. Translated: CASSLMGQNTEAFF. Complete variable domain (other parts from reference TRBV7-3 and TRBJ1-1): GAGVSQTPSNKVTEKGKYVELRCDPISGHTALYWYRQSLGQGPEFLIYFQGTGAADDSGLPNDRFFAVRPEGSVSTLKIQRTERGDSAVYLCASSLMGQNTEAFFGQGTRLTVV.

The chain is built from TRBV6-2 or TRBV6-3 and TRBJ1-1; a weak D match, TRBD1 (5 bases). Germline lookup yields CDR1 MNHEY and CDR2 SVGEGT. V lost 2 bases, J lost 6 bases, and 16 bases lay in between. The CDR3 is 15 residues long. In DNA form, the CDR3 reads TGTGCCAGCAGTTACACAAGGGCCCGGGGGGCTGAAGCTTTCTTT. This translates into CASSYTRARGAEAFF.

The V gene is TRBV6-5, the J gene TRBJ2-3; possible D gene TRBD2, 6 bases. Trimming pared 7 bases from V and 5 bases from J, leaving 19 bases between. This CDR3 spans 15 amino acids. Germline loops: CDR1 MNHEY, CDR2 SVGAGI. The DNA for the CDR3 is TGTGCCAGCACCCCCCTCGGAGGGAATGAAGATACGCAGTATTTT. It codes for CASTPLGGNEDTQYF.

J is TRBJ1-1 and V is TRBV19; TRBD1 is a possible D gene (6 bases). V dropped 6 bases and J dropped 6 bases, with 17 bases sitting between them. From germline, CDR1 is LNHDA and CDR2 SQIVND (reference sequence). The CDR3 is 14 residues long. CDR3 coding DNA: TGTGCCAGTAGGAAACAGGGAAGGATTGCTGAAGCTTTCTTT. This sequence encodes CASRKQGRIAEAFF.

This clone is medium-sized within its sample. The chain links TRBV29-1 to TRBJ2-7; 8 positions match TRBD1. Trimming cost V 4 bases and J 0 bases; bases outside gene matches: 11. Germline CDR1 is SQVTM and CDR2 is ANQGSEA. This CDR3 is built from 16 residues. Here the CDR3 reads CSVVVRDRSFSYEQYF. The CDR3 DNA sequence: TGCAGCGTTGTTGTACGGGACAGGTCCTTCTCCTACGAGCAGTACTTC.

This chain links TRBV7-2 with TRBJ2-5; TRBD1 matches at 7 bases. There are 14 residues in the CDR3. V trimming: 5 bases; J trimming: 5 bases; junction bases outside the gene matches: 8. Germline values: CDR1 SGHTA, CDR2 FQGNSA. The CDR3 nucleotides read TGTGCCAGCAGCGATCGGACAGGAAGGGAGACCCAGTACTTC. This translates into CASSDRTGRETQYF.

To note about this clone: Other DNA sequences within the sample encode an identical CDR3. The chain recombines TRBV19 with TRBJ1-1; D gene uncertain. The CDR3 runs 11 residues. Deletions cut 4 bases from V and 8 bases from J, with 8 bases between. The V gene's germline CDR1 is LNHDA and CDR2 SQIVND (reference sequence). CDR3 sequence (DNA): TGTGCCAGTAGTAACCGGGTAGAAGCTTTCTTT. Protein product: CASSNRVEAFF.

This chain joins TRBV7-8 and TRBJ1-4, with D perhaps matching TRBD1 (5 bases). There are 15 residues in the CDR3. The V and J ends lost 5 bases and 5 bases respectively, with 15 bases between them. CDR1 and CDR2 from the germline V gene are SGHVS and FQNEAQ. CDR3 bases: TGTGCCAGCAGCGCGCGACGACAGACGAATGAAAAACTGTTTTTT. Its protein product is CASSARRQTNEKLFF.

The genes are TRBV7-2 and TRBJ1-6; possible D gene TRBD1, 6 bases. There are 15 residues in the CDR3. V dropped 5 bases and J dropped 10 bases, with 18 bases sitting between them. Germline V gene lookup returns CDR1 SGHTA and CDR2 FQGNSA. The CDR3 DNA sequence: TGTGCCAGCAGCCACCCTGGGGTGGGGGCCTCACCCCTCCACTTT. This translates into CASSHPGVGASPLHF.

The chain recombines TRBV21-1 with TRBJ2-1; the D call TRBD1 from the table was never checked on the DNA. TRBV21-1 is flagged as a pseudogene. The CDR3 loop spans 15 amino acids. In DNA, the CDR3 is TGTGCCAGCAGCAAAGGGGCAGGGTCCTACAATGAGCAGTTCTTC. Protein sequence: CASSKGAGSYNEQFF.

This rearrangement joins TRBV2 to TRBJ2-7; D remains ambiguous. CDR1 and CDR2 (germline): SNHLY, FYNNEI. The CDR3 covers 12 residues. V was trimmed by 3 bases and J by 1 base, leaving 4 bases between them. This chain's CDR3 is CASSDRSYEQYF. The CDR3 coding sequence is TGTGCCAGCAGTGATCGGTCCTACGAGCAGTACTTC.

J is TRBJ1-6 and V is TRBV3-1 (or the pseudogene TRBV3-2); 10 nucleotides line up with TRBD1. The CDR3 has 16 residues. The germline V gene has CDR1 LGHDT and CDR2 YNNKEL (reference sequence). The trim removed 5 bases at V and 5 bases at J, leaving 6 bases unmatched. CDR3 loop: CASSYRTGGDNSPLHF. In DNA, the CDR3 is TGTGCCAGCAGCTATCGGACAGGGGGTGATAATTCACCCCTCCACTTT.

CDR3 coding DNA: TGTGCCATAGGGGAGGTTTTGAACACTGAAGCTTTCTTT. This encodes CAIGEVLNTEAFF. The chain has TRBV2 and TRBJ1-1, with D possibly being TRBD1 (5 bases). The CDR3 loop spans 13 amino acids. Germline V CDR1 and CDR2: SNHLY, FYNNEI. The V end lost 10 bases, the J end lost 0 bases, and 12 bases lay between the germline ends.

The rearrangement uses TRBV6-6 and TRBJ1-2; tentative D call: TRBD1 (6 bases). V lost 6 bases and J 1 base, leaving 9 bases between the germline ends. The CDR3 runs 13 residues. CDR1 MNHNY and CDR2 SVGAGI come from the germline V gene (reference sequence). CDR3 coding DNA: TGTGCCAGCAGCCAACAGGGTAACTATGGCTACACCTTC. It specifies CASSQQGNYGYTF.

This sequence joins TRBV19 and TRBJ1-5, with D tentatively TRBD1 (5 bases). V was pared by 6 bases and J by 6 bases, with 12 bases between. CDR3 length: 13 residues. Germline CDR1 reads LNHDA; CDR2 reads SQIVND (reference sequence). Here the CDR3 reads CASRGPGLQPQHF. CDR3 nucleotides: TGTGCCAGTAGGGGGCCAGGGCTTCAGCCCCAGCATTTT.

The chain is built from TRBV6-1 and TRBJ1-4, with 7 positions matching TRBD1. CDR1 and CDR2 from the germline V gene are MNHNS and SASEGT. The CDR3 length is 16 residues. V lost 0 bases and J lost 6; bases outside the gene matches: 7. The CDR3 here is CASSEALHRGHEKLFF. Here the CDR3 DNA reads TGTGCCAGCAGTGAAGCGCTTCACAGGGGCCATGAAAAACTGTTTTTT.

This clone was seen a handful of times. V and J are TRBV7-2 and TRBJ1-1; 8 positions match TRBD1. Germline V gene data show CDR1 as SGHTA and CDR2 as FQGNSA. The J segment lost 11 bases and the V segment lost 5 bases, leaving 7 bases of the junction unmatched. This CDR3 region has 12 residues. The CDR3 here is CASSLTGGPAFF. CDR3 nucleotide sequence: TGTGCCAGCAGCCTAACAGGGGGACCGGCTTTCTTT. Drawing the rest from reference TRBV7-2 and TRBJ1-1, the complete variable domain is GAGVSQSPSNKVTEKGKDVELRCDPISGHTALYWYRQSLGQGLEFLIYFQGNSAPDKSGLPSDRFSAERTGGSVSTLTIQRTQQEDSAVYLCASSLTGGPAFFGQGTRLTVV.

CDR3: CASSLRRGREGNQPQHF. The DNA of the CDR3 is TGTGCCAGCAGCCTCCGACGGGGAAGGGAGGGCAATCAGCCCCAGCATTTT. The chain links TRBV7-2 to TRBJ1-5; the D is unclear. The CDR3 spans 17 residues. With 5 bases removed from V and 2 bases from J, the gap between germline ends came to 19 bases. The germline gives CDR1 SGHTA, CDR2 FQGNSA. The entire variable domain, with the rest obtained from reference TRBV7-2 and TRBJ1-5, is as follows: GAGVSQSPSNKVTEKGKDVELRCDPISGHTALYWYRQSLGQGLEFLIYFQGNSAPDKSGLPSDRFSAERTGGSVSTLTIQRTQQEDSAVYLCASSLRRGREGNQPQHFGDGTRLSIL.

The chain couples TRBV27 to TRBJ2-1, with 7 positions matching TRBD2. This CDR3 has 15 residues. V lost 3 bases to trimming and J lost 4 bases; unmatched junction nucleotides: 6. In germline, CDR1 is MNHEY, CDR2 SMNVEV (reference sequence). The DNA of the CDR3 is TGTGCCAGCAGTTTTGGAGGGAGGGCATACAATGAGCAGTTCTTC. Protein product: CASSFGGRAYNEQFF.

The chain uses TRBV29-1 and TRBJ2-7, with 9 bases fitting TRBD2. V dropped 0 bases and J dropped 6; count of bases not matched to a gene: 6. This CDR3 contains 14 residues. Germline V lookup: CDR1 SQVTM, CDR2 ANQGSEA. The CDR3 loop reads CSVEETSGGGEQYF. DNA of the CDR3: TGCAGCGTTGAAGAGACTAGCGGTGGGGGCGAGCAGTACTTC.